This T cell receptor beta chain is drawn from a study of T cells in Graves' hyperthyroidism and ophthalmopathy. Study-level results: Also found in blood were most expanded thyroid clonotypes above 0.001.

This clonotype was recorded many times. The antigen is unknown. The germline V gene has CDR1 MNHEY and CDR2 SMNVEV (reference sequence). V was cut by 3 bases and J by 0 bases, with 7 bases left in between. The CDR3 is 14 residues long. Newly diagnosed patients aged 18 to 65 had hyperthyroidism of under 2 months' duration. A roughly 9.3 ml volume of fresh peripheral blood provided the PBMCs. Amplified regions were TCR beta CDR3 sequences from RNA transcripts. Primed by the HTBI set, a first-round RT-PCR was run on the TCR CDR3. TCRdb reprocessed the multiplex PCR reads with MiXCR, giving one entry per CDR3 protein. Among about 770,000 distinct CDR3 sequences listed, roughly a sixth were seen once.

The chain uses TRBV27 and TRBJ2-3, with a tentative D call TRBD2 (5 bases). Sequencing was done on a sample of blood. This receptor was obtained from a woman aged 45-60 years with Graves' hyperthyroidism that later progressed to Graves' ophthalmopathy. CDR3 in DNA: TGTGCCAGCAGTTTCGGACTGAGCACAGATACGCAGTATTTT. As protein: CASSFGLSTDTQYF.